This T cell receptor (beta chain) was documented in a study of Graves' ophthalmopathy and Graves' hyperthyroidism. CDR3 regions of TCR beta were amplified from RNA transcripts. First-round RT-PCR used HTBI primers; second-round multiplex PCR followed. TCRdb itself ran the multiplex PCR reads through MiXCR, one entry per CDR3 protein. The sample holds over 200,000 distinct CDR3 sequences, about 32% seen once. Whole-study findings and limits: Most expanded clonotypes in thyroid above 0.001 frequency also showed up in blood. Both a roughly 68% sensitivity and an approximately 72% specificity characterized the model's predictions of ophthalmopathy progression.

About this clonotype: The antigen remains undetermined.

Ophthalmopathy was moderately-to-severely active, CAS at least 3, NOSPECS at least 4, lasting under 3 months. Exclusion covered patients with other autoimmune diseases or uncontrolled infections (as well as pregnancy or lactation). CDR3 length: 12 amino acids. Germline CDR1 and CDR2: SGHAT and FQNNGV. Trimming pared 9 bases from V and 4 bases from J, leaving 12 bases between. Material: peripheral blood. The chain carries TRBV11-2 and TRBJ2-5; D gene unclear. This receptor was taken from a man in his fifties or sixties with Graves' ophthalmopathy. The chain's CDR3 is CASTSYGETQYF. CDR3 DNA: TGTGCCAGTACTTCCTATGGAGAGACCCAGTACTTC.